Each of the 19 T cell receptor beta chains below was sequenced from the same sample in a study of cytomegalovirus exposure and HLA in healthy donors. With 60 Vbeta and 13 Jbeta primers, the PCR was carried out. Produced via immunoSEQ multiplex PCR; TCRdb's table is partial and in-frame only. The sample yields about 120,000 clones, 80% seen once. Sequencing input: PBMCs. The receptors derive from a man aged 25-45 years in good health and CMV-seropositive.

This rearrangement joins TRBV9 to TRBJ2-4; TRBD2 aligns across 15 bases. V was clipped by 4 bases and J by 8 bases; unmatched bases: 7. Germline CDR1 is SGDLS and CDR2 is YYNGEE. This CDR3 has 16 residues. Here the CDR3 reads CASSYGTSGGTDIQYF. The DNA of the CDR3 is TGTGCCAGCAGCTACGGGACTAGCGGGGGGACTGACATTCAGTACTTC. Full variable domain (rest looked up from reference TRBV9 and TRBJ2-4): DSGVTQTPKHLITATGQRVTLRCSPRSGDLSVYWYQQSLDQGLQFLIQYYNGEERAKGNILERFSAQQFPDLHSELNLSSLELGDSALYFCASSYGTSGGTDIQYFGAGTRLSVL.

The gene calls are TRBV29-1 and TRBJ2-2; 10 positions agree with TRBD1. Germline V gene lookup returns CDR1 SQVTM and CDR2 ANQGSEA. This CDR3 is 15 amino acids long. The V and J ends lost 3 bases and 6 bases, in that order; junction bases with no gene match: 7. The CDR3 loop reads CSVDPGQGIAGELFF. The CDR3 bases are TGCAGCGTTGATCCGGGACAGGGGATTGCCGGGGAGCTGTTTTTT.

The chain joins TRBV18 to TRBJ2-3; D may be TRBD2 (6 bases). Trimming removed 3 bases from V and 3 bases from J, with 13 bases in between. CDR3 length equals 15 residues. Germline V gives CDR1 KGHSH, CDR2 LQKENI. The CDR3 DNA reads as TGTGCCAGCTCACCGGGGGGTTTGATAACAGATACGCAGTATTTT. This sequence encodes CASSPGGLITDTQYF.

The chain joins TRBV5-6 to TRBJ1-5; TRBD1 aligns across 7 bases. The V and J ends lost 0 bases and 5 bases, in that order; junction bases with no gene match: 5. The germline gives CDR1 SGHDT, CDR2 YYEEEE. The CDR3 runs to 15 residues. This CDR3 reads CASSLGGRGDQPQHF. The CDR3 DNA is TGTGCCAGCAGCTTGGGAGGCAGGGGGGATCAGCCCCAGCATTTT.

J is TRBJ1-1 and V is TRBV5-6; 9 bases are shared with TRBD1. Germline V lookup: CDR1 SGHDT, CDR2 YYEEEE. The CDR3 extends over 17 amino acids. V lost 3 bases to trimming and J lost 2 bases; unmatched junction nucleotides: 11. The CDR3 nucleotides are TGTGCCAGCAGCTCGATAAATTGGGGACAGGGAAACACTGAAGCTTTCTTT. This gives the protein CASSSINWGQGNTEAFF.

This clone was seen more than once but under ten times. V is TRBV5-1 and J is TRBJ1-1, with 9 positions matching TRBD1. CDR3 size: 18 residues. J lost 6 bases, V lost 4 bases, and 19 bases had no gene match. Germline loops: CDR1 SGHRS, CDR2 YFSETQ. The CDR3 sequence: CASSPNYRGRVPLSEAFF. CDR3 nucleotide sequence: TGCGCCAGCAGCCCCAATTACAGGGGGCGCGTCCCCCTGTCTGAAGCTTTCTTT.

V and J are TRBV27 and TRBJ1-1, with D possibly being TRBD1 (5 bases). The CDR3 consists of 15 residues. V lost 0 bases to trimming and J lost 1 base, with 9 bases between them. Germline CDR1 MNHEY, CDR2 SMNVEV (reference sequence). This chain's CDR3 is CASSLSRQGNTEAFF. The CDR3 nucleotides read TGTGCCAGCAGTTTATCGAGGCAGGGGAACACTGAAGCTTTCTTT.

The chain is built from TRBV27 and TRBJ2-3, with TRBD2 identical over 12 bases. V was pared by 7 bases and J by 5 bases, with 10 bases of the junction left unmatched. Germline V gene lookup returns CDR1 MNHEY and CDR2 SMNVEV (reference sequence). The length of the CDR3 is 16 residues. The CDR3, as DNA: TGTGCCAGCACTTCACTAGCGGGGGGCCCTAAAGATACGCAGTATTTT. It specifies CASTSLAGGPKDTQYF.

V usage is TRBV7-2 and J usage is TRBJ1-1; 8 positions match TRBD1. V was clipped by 5 bases and J by 6 bases; unmatched bases: 11. There are 15 residues in the CDR3. Germline values: CDR1 SGHTA, CDR2 FQGNSA. The CDR3 DNA reads as TGTGCCAGCAGCCAACGGCGGCAGGGGGCGGCTGAAGCTTTCTTT. It yields the protein CASSQRRQGAAEAFF. The whole variable domain, filled in from reference TRBV7-2 and TRBJ1-1, reads GAGVSQSPSNKVTEKGKDVELRCDPISGHTALYWYRQSLGQGLEFLIYFQGNSAPDKSGLPSDRFSAERTGGSVSTLTIQRTQQEDSAVYLCASSQRRQGAAEAFFGQGTRLTVV.

The CDR3 reads CASSLEDRPYEQYF. The DNA for the CDR3 is TGCGCCAGCAGCTTGGAGGACAGGCCCTACGAGCAGTACTTC. The rearrangement uses TRBV5-1 and TRBJ2-7; 7 nucleotides match TRBD1. The CDR3 sequence is 14 residues long. V shed 0 bases and J 2 bases; nucleotides not matched to a gene: 2. CDR1 is SGHRS, CDR2 YFSETQ, per germline.

The V and J genes are TRBV7-8 and TRBJ1-1; D might be TRBD1 (6 bases). CDR1 is SGHVS and CDR2 is FQNEAQ in the germline V gene. This CDR3 is 13 amino acids long. V was cut by 6 bases and J by 1 base, with 9 bases left in between. CDR3 loop: CASSWGQNTEAFF. The CDR3 DNA is TGTGCCAGCAGTTGGGGGCAGAACACTGAAGCTTTCTTT.

As for this clone: One junction end does not reproduce the germline sequence, and a read error may be involved. The chain's CDR3 is CSSSGTELYGYTF. The CDR3 region has the DNA TGTTCCAGCAGTGGGACAGAACTCTATGGCTACACCTTC. The rearrangement joins TRBV7-9 to TRBJ1-2; 7 nucleotides agree with TRBD1. Germline CDR1 SEHNR, CDR2 FQNEAQ (reference sequence). The CDR3 spans 13 residues.

The V gene is TRBV7-6, the J gene TRBJ2-1; TRBD2 agrees at 10 bases. This CDR3 comprises 16 residues. Germline loops: CDR1 SGHVS, CDR2 FNYEAQ. V was clipped by 5 bases and J by 4 bases; unmatched bases: 8. CDR3 protein: CASSPGSSGGYNEQFF. The CDR3 DNA is TGTGCCAGCAGCCCCGGCTCTAGCGGGGGTTACAATGAGCAGTTCTTC.

V and J are TRBV19 and TRBJ2-5; TRBD2 is a possible D gene (5 bases). The length of the CDR3 is 12 residues. V lost 6 bases and J lost 6, with 11 bases in between. Looked up from germline, CDR1 is LNHDA and CDR2 is SQIVND (reference sequence). The CDR3 reads CASSAGVKTQYF. In nucleotides, the CDR3 is TGTGCCAGTAGCGCCGGGGTGAAGACCCAGTACTTC.

The chain combines TRBV19 with TRBJ1-2; the D gene is possibly TRBD1 (5 bases). Trimming took off 6 bases at V and 4 bases at J, with 12 bases between the two ends. The germline CDR1 and CDR2 sequences are LNHDA and SQIVND (reference sequence). The CDR3 covers 13 residues. CDR3 bases: TGTGCCAGTAGGGGAGGGGTCCTCTATGGCTACACCTTC. It encodes CASRGGVLYGYTF. The complete variable domain, with remaining parts taken from reference TRBV19 and TRBJ1-2, reads DGGITQSPKYLFRKEGQNVTLSCEQNLNHDAMYWYRQDPGQGLRLIYYSQIVNDFQKGDIAEGYSVSREKKESFPLTVTSAQKNPTAFYLCASRGGVLYGYTFGSGTRLTVV.

The chain couples TRBV13 to TRBJ2-5; maybe TRBD1 (6 bases). Per the germline V gene, CDR1 is PRHDT and CDR2 is FYEKMQ (reference sequence). The V and J ends lost 4 bases and 5 bases respectively, with 14 bases between them. CDR3 length equals 14 residues. CDR3 in DNA: TGTGCCAGCAGCTCCCGCCAGGGGCGGGAGACCCAGTACTTC. Its protein is CASSSRQGRETQYF.

This clone was picked up a small number of times. The V gene is TRBV30, the J gene TRBJ1-4; possibly TRBD1 for D (6 bases). CDR3 length: 13 amino acids. V was clipped by 2 bases and J by 8 bases, with 12 bases between them. The germline CDR1 and CDR2 sequences are GTSNPN and SVGIG (reference sequence). The DNA of the CDR3 is TGTGCCTGGAGTATCAGGGGTGGAGAAAAACTGTTTTTT. Translated, it gives CAWSIRGGEKLFF.

This clone was seen once. The chain combines TRBV19 with TRBJ1-5; D remains ambiguous. Deletions cut 0 bases from V and 4 bases from J, with 7 bases between. Germline lookup yields CDR1 LNHDA and CDR2 SQIVND (reference sequence). This CDR3 region has 14 residues. The CDR3 sequence: CASSIDGGNQPQHF. The CDR3 DNA sequence: TGTGCCAGTAGTATAGATGGCGGGAATCAGCCCCAGCATTTT. Together with reference TRBV19 and TRBJ1-5, the CDR3 gives the full variable domain: DGGITQSPKYLFRKEGQNVTLSCEQNLNHDAMYWYRQDPGQGLRLIYYSQIVNDFQKGDIAEGYSVSREKKESFPLTVTSAQKNPTAFYLCASSIDGGNQPQHFGDGTRLSIL.

The rearrangement uses TRBV18 and TRBJ2-1; 10 bases fit TRBD2. This CDR3 contains 16 residues. The junction had 8 bases not matched to a gene; V was cut back by 3 bases and J by 6 bases. Looked up from germline, CDR1 is KGHSH and CDR2 is LQKENI. In DNA form, the CDR3 reads TGTGCCAGCTCACCGACGAGAGCGGGGGGGCCCAATGAGCAGTTCTTC. Residues: CASSPTRAGGPNEQFF.